This is a list of T cell receptor beta chains from one sample in a study of blood T cell repertoires in COVID-19. Generated by immunoSEQ multiplex PCR, the TCRdb table keeps only in-frame clones and is missing some. Of a few hundred thousand clones in the sample, approximately 92% were seen once. Sequencing was done on a sample of PBMCs or T cells enriched from blood (not recorded which). These receptors originate from a man between 18 and 29 years old who had recovered from COVID-19. CDR3s include the opening cysteine and the closing phenylalanine or tryptophan. D genes are given only for firm matches. Where a row states a size, it is once, few, many or the class of an expanded clone; other rows omit it.

v_call: TRBV15; d_call: TRBD1; j_call: TRBJ1-2; cdr3_length: 15; clone_size: NA; cdr3_aa: CATSRGTGGNYGYTF; cdr3_nt: TGTGCCACCAGCAGAGGGACAGGGGGAAACTATGGCTACACCTTC
v_call: TRBV29-1; d_call: TRBD1; j_call: TRBJ2-7; cdr3_length: 15; clone_size: NA; cdr3_aa: CSVEHAGGALGEQYF; cdr3_nt: TGCAGCGTCGAACATGCAGGGGGCGCTTTGGGTGAGCAGTACTTC
v_call: TRBV18; d_call: NA; j_call: TRBJ1-6; cdr3_length: 14; clone_size: NA; cdr3_aa: CASSPTGDNSPLHF; cdr3_nt: TGTGCCAGCTCACCGACCGGGGATAATTCACCCCTCCACTTT
v_call: TRBV7-9; d_call: TRBD1; j_call: TRBJ1-1; cdr3_length: 14; clone_size: NA; cdr3_aa: CASSLSGGDTEAFF; cdr3_nt: TGTGCCAGCAGCTTATCAGGGGGCGACACTGAAGCTTTCTTT
v_call: TRBV13; d_call: NA; j_call: TRBJ2-3; cdr3_length: 11; clone_size: NA; cdr3_aa: CASSRGDTQYF; cdr3_nt: TGTGCCAGCAGTCGGGGAGATACGCAGTATTTT
v_call: TRBV19; d_call: TRBD1; j_call: TRBJ1-2; cdr3_length: 15; clone_size: few; cdr3_aa: CASRPTDRGTRGYTF; cdr3_nt: TGTGCCAGTAGGCCAACGGACAGGGGGACGCGTGGCTACACCTTC
v_call: TRBV4-1; d_call: NA; j_call: TRBJ1-2; cdr3_length: 15; clone_size: NA; cdr3_aa: CASSPERTANYGYTF; cdr3_nt: TGCGCCAGCAGCCCTGAAAGGACAGCTAACTATGGCTACACCTTC
v_call: TRBV11-2; d_call: TRBD1; j_call: TRBJ1-4; cdr3_length: 16; clone_size: few; cdr3_aa: CASSADRDRRNEKLFF; cdr3_nt: TGTGCCAGCAGCGCAGACCGGGACAGGCGTAATGAAAAACTGTTTTTT
v_call: TRBV6-5; d_call: NA; j_call: TRBJ1-2; cdr3_length: 12; clone_size: NA; cdr3_aa: CASHSPNYGYTF; cdr3_nt: TGTGCCAGCCACAGCCCAAACTATGGCTACACCTTC
v_call: TRBV5-1; d_call: NA; j_call: TRBJ1-4; cdr3_length: 15; clone_size: NA; cdr3_aa: CASSHRWGANEKLFF; cdr3_nt: TGCGCCAGCAGCCACCGATGGGGGGCTAATGAAAAACTGTTTTTT
v_call: TRBV5-1; d_call: NA; j_call: TRBJ2-3; cdr3_length: 16; clone_size: NA; cdr3_aa: CASSSVELASTDTQYF; cdr3_nt: TGCGCCAGCAGTTCCGTCGAACTAGCTAGCACAGATACGCAGTATTTT
v_call: TRBV5-4; d_call: NA; j_call: TRBJ1-1; cdr3_length: 13; clone_size: NA; cdr3_aa: CASSQTGWTEAFF; cdr3_nt: TGTGCCAGCAGCCAAACAGGGTGGACTGAAGCTTTCTTT
v_call: TRBV7-2; d_call: NA; j_call: TRBJ1-2; cdr3_length: 13; clone_size: once; cdr3_aa: CASSLAGGYGYTF; cdr3_nt: TGTGCCAGCAGCTTAGCCGGCGGCTATGGCTACACCTTC
v_call: TRBV30; d_call: TRBD1; j_call: TRBJ2-7; cdr3_length: 14; clone_size: few; cdr3_aa: CAWSGQGRTYEQYF; cdr3_nt: TGTGCCTGGAGTGGACAGGGGCGCACCTACGAGCAGTACTTC
v_call: TRBV3-1/TRBV3-2; d_call: NA; j_call: TRBJ2-3; cdr3_length: 15; clone_size: NA; cdr3_aa: CASSQGSSGADTQYF; cdr3_nt: TGTGCCAGCAGCCAAGGGTCCTCCGGGGCAGATACGCAGTATTTT
v_call: TRBV4-2; d_call: TRBD2; j_call: TRBJ2-1; cdr3_length: 17; clone_size: once; cdr3_aa: CASSQGLAGGQDNEQFF; cdr3_nt: TGTGCCAGCAGCCAAGGACTAGCGGGAGGGCAAGACAATGAGCAGTTCTTC
v_call: TRBV12-1; d_call: NA; j_call: TRBJ2-7; cdr3_length: 15; clone_size: NA; cdr3_aa: CASSSDDREYNEQYF; cdr3_nt: TGTGCCAGCAGCTCCGATGACAGGGAGTATAACGAGCAGTACTTC
v_call: TRBV11-1; d_call: TRBD1; j_call: TRBJ2-1; cdr3_length: 15; clone_size: NA; cdr3_aa: CASTLAGQDYNEQFF; cdr3_nt: TGTGCCAGCACCCTCGCGGGACAGGACTACAATGAGCAGTTCTTC
v_call: TRBV19; d_call: TRBD2; j_call: TRBJ2-1; cdr3_length: 14; clone_size: NA; cdr3_aa: CASTVQAGAYEQFF; cdr3_nt: TGTGCCAGTACCGTTCAAGCGGGAGCCTATGAGCAGTTCTTC
v_call: TRBV5-8; d_call: NA; j_call: TRBJ1-5; cdr3_length: 16; clone_size: NA; cdr3_aa: CASSPGHVVSNQPQHF; cdr3_nt: TGTGCCAGCAGCCCCGGACACGTAGTGAGCAATCAGCCCCAGCATTTT
v_call: TRBV7-9; d_call: TRBD1; j_call: TRBJ1-5; cdr3_length: 16; clone_size: NA; cdr3_aa: CASSLGTGKTNQPQHF; cdr3_nt: TGTGCCAGCAGCTTAGGGACAGGGAAAACGAATCAGCCCCAGCATTTT
v_call: TRBV14; d_call: NA; j_call: TRBJ1-2; cdr3_length: 13; clone_size: NA; cdr3_aa: CASSLDSSYGYTF; cdr3_nt: TGTGCCAGCAGCCTGGACAGTAGCTATGGCTACACCTTC
v_call: TRBV16; d_call: NA; j_call: TRBJ1-1; cdr3_length: 13; clone_size: few; cdr3_aa: CASSQWRNTEAFF; cdr3_nt: TGTGCCAGCAGCCAATGGAGGAACACTGAAGCTTTCTTT
v_call: TRBV7-9; d_call: NA; j_call: TRBJ2-2; cdr3_length: 15; clone_size: NA; cdr3_aa: CASSPLGLSTGELFF; cdr3_nt: TGTGCCAGCAGTCCCTTGGGACTGAGCACCGGGGAGCTGTTTTTT
v_call: TRBV5-4; d_call: TRBD1; j_call: TRBJ1-6; cdr3_length: 17; clone_size: NA; cdr3_aa: CASSQGGGTLYNSPLHF; cdr3_nt: TGTGCCAGCAGCCAGGGGGGCGGTACCCTCTATAATTCACCCCTCCACTTT
v_call: TRBV5-1; d_call: TRBD2; j_call: TRBJ2-1; cdr3_length: 14; clone_size: many; cdr3_aa: CASSLGGGYNEQFF; cdr3_nt: TGCGCCAGCAGCTTGGGCGGGGGGTACAATGAGCAGTTCTTC
v_call: TRBV19; d_call: TRBD2; j_call: TRBJ2-7; cdr3_length: 16; clone_size: NA; cdr3_aa: CASSRAAGESSYEQYF; cdr3_nt: TGTGCCAGTAGTAGGGCAGCGGGGGAGAGCTCCTACGAGCAGTACTTC
v_call: TRBV3-1/TRBV3-2; d_call: NA; j_call: TRBJ1-2; cdr3_length: 14; clone_size: NA; cdr3_aa: CASSQEEPWGGYTF; cdr3_nt: TGTGCCAGCAGCCAAGAAGAGCCATGGGGCGGCTACACCTTC
v_call: TRBV5-5; d_call: TRBD1; j_call: TRBJ2-2; cdr3_length: 15; clone_size: NA; cdr3_aa: CASSLATGGRGELFF; cdr3_nt: TGTGCCAGCAGCTTGGCTACAGGGGGCAGGGGGGAGCTGTTTTTT
v_call: TRBV6-5; d_call: TRBD1; j_call: TRBJ2-2; cdr3_length: 13; clone_size: NA; cdr3_aa: CASTRTGAGELFF; cdr3_nt: TGTGCCAGCACCAGGACAGGGGCCGGGGAGCTGTTTTTT
v_call: TRBV7-9; d_call: NA; j_call: TRBJ1-2; cdr3_length: 15; clone_size: NA; cdr3_aa: CASSPGQNPSYGYTF; cdr3_nt: TGTGCCAGCAGCCCTGGTCAGAATCCCTCCTATGGCTACACCTTC
v_call: TRBV18; d_call: NA; j_call: TRBJ2-5; cdr3_length: 13; clone_size: NA; cdr3_aa: CASSPPGQETQYF; cdr3_nt: TGTGCCAGCTCACCACCCGGCCAAGAGACCCAGTACTTC
v_call: TRBV3-1/TRBV3-2; d_call: NA; j_call: TRBJ2-2; cdr3_length: 14; clone_size: once; cdr3_aa: CASQGSGLSGELFF; cdr3_nt: TGTGCCAGCCAGGGGTCTGGGCTGAGCGGGGAGCTGTTTTTT
v_call: TRBV2; d_call: NA; j_call: TRBJ1-3; cdr3_length: 14; clone_size: NA; cdr3_aa: CASSTGRTGNTIYF; cdr3_nt: TGTGCCAGCAGCACAGGGAGAACTGGAAACACCATATATTTT
v_call: TRBV3-1/TRBV3-2; d_call: NA; j_call: TRBJ1-6; cdr3_length: 12; clone_size: NA; cdr3_aa: CASSQGGRALHF; cdr3_nt: TGTGCCAGCAGCCAAGGTGGGCGAGCCCTCCACTTT
v_call: TRBV27; d_call: TRBD1; j_call: TRBJ1-4; cdr3_length: 16; clone_size: NA; cdr3_aa: CASSLDRGLINEKLFF; cdr3_nt: TGTGCCAGCAGTTTAGACAGGGGGCTGATTAATGAAAAACTGTTTTTT
v_call: TRBV5-1; d_call: TRBD1; j_call: TRBJ2-7; cdr3_length: 15; clone_size: NA; cdr3_aa: CASSLGTGDYYEQYF; cdr3_nt: TGCGCCAGCAGCTTGGGGACAGGAGACTACTACGAGCAGTACTTC
v_call: TRBV9; d_call: TRBD1; j_call: TRBJ2-7; cdr3_length: 15; clone_size: NA; cdr3_aa: CASSPGQGSFYEQYF; cdr3_nt: TGTGCCAGCAGCCCGGGACAGGGGTCTTTCTACGAGCAGTACTTC
v_call: TRBV7-6; d_call: TRBD2; j_call: TRBJ2-7; cdr3_length: 17; clone_size: NA; cdr3_aa: CASSPSTPSGRAYEQYF; cdr3_nt: TGTGCCAGCAGCCCCTCTACCCCCAGCGGGAGGGCCTACGAGCAGTACTTC
v_call: TRBV4-2; d_call: TRBD1; j_call: TRBJ1-1; cdr3_length: 16; clone_size: NA; cdr3_aa: CASSQSPGGMNTEAFF; cdr3_nt: TGTGCCAGCAGCCAAAGTCCAGGGGGAATGAACACTGAAGCTTTCTTT
v_call: TRBV4-3; d_call: TRBD2; j_call: TRBJ2-1; cdr3_length: 18; clone_size: NA; cdr3_aa: CASSQEPGLAYSYNEQFF; cdr3_nt: TGCGCCAGCAGCCAAGAGCCGGGACTAGCGTACTCCTACAATGAGCAGTTCTTC
v_call: TRBV7-3; d_call: TRBD2; j_call: TRBJ2-2; cdr3_length: 16; clone_size: NA; cdr3_aa: CASSLGTSGYTGELFF; cdr3_nt: TGTGCCAGCAGCTTAGGGACTAGCGGATACACCGGGGAGCTGTTTTTT
v_call: TRBV2; d_call: TRBD1; j_call: TRBJ1-2; cdr3_length: 14; clone_size: NA; cdr3_aa: CASSETGGNYGYTF; cdr3_nt: TGTGCCAGCAGTGAGACAGGGGGTAACTATGGCTACACCTTC
v_call: TRBV6-5; d_call: TRBD1; j_call: TRBJ2-6; cdr3_length: 15; clone_size: NA; cdr3_aa: CASSSTGAGANVLTF; cdr3_nt: TGTGCCAGCAGTTCGACAGGGGCTGGGGCCAACGTCCTGACTTTC
v_call: TRBV9; d_call: TRBD2; j_call: TRBJ2-3; cdr3_length: 18; clone_size: NA; cdr3_aa: CASSFLGLAGGNTDTQYF; cdr3_nt: TGTGCCAGCAGCTTCCTCGGTTTAGCGGGGGGCAACACAGATACGCAGTATTTT
v_call: TRBV7-6; d_call: TRBD2; j_call: TRBJ2-1; cdr3_length: 15; clone_size: NA; cdr3_aa: CASAPGGGLYNEQFF; cdr3_nt: TGTGCCAGCGCTCCGGGGGGGGGACTCTACAATGAGCAGTTCTTC
v_call: TRBV28; d_call: NA; j_call: TRBJ2-2; cdr3_length: 15; clone_size: NA; cdr3_aa: CASSQQGSGTGELFF; cdr3_nt: TGTGCCAGCAGCCAACAGGGATCAGGCACCGGGGAGCTGTTTTTT
v_call: TRBV30; d_call: NA; j_call: TRBJ2-6; cdr3_length: 20; clone_size: NA; cdr3_aa: CAWSVYTGNFLSTGANVLTF; cdr3_nt: TGTGCCTGGAGTGTATATACAGGGAACTTCCTTAGCACCGGGGCCAACGTCCTGACTTTC
v_call: TRBV13; d_call: NA; j_call: TRBJ1-1; cdr3_length: 15; clone_size: once; cdr3_aa: CASSLEGQGNTEAFF; cdr3_nt: TGTGCCAGCAGCTTAGAGGGACAAGGGAACACTGAAGCTTTCTTT
v_call: TRBV19; d_call: NA; j_call: TRBJ2-7; cdr3_length: 13; clone_size: NA; cdr3_aa: CASSISALYEQYF; cdr3_nt: TGTGCCAGTAGTATATCTGCGTTATACGAGCAGTACTTC
v_call: TRBV5-1; d_call: TRBD1; j_call: TRBJ1-6; cdr3_length: 16; clone_size: NA; cdr3_aa: CASSSGQGSFNSPLHF; cdr3_nt: TGCGCCAGCAGCTCGGGACAGGGCAGCTTTAATTCACCCCTCCACTTT